This T cell receptor (beta chain) came from a study of T cells in Graves' hyperthyroidism and ophthalmopathy. Trimming stripped 0 bases from V and 0 bases from J, with 11 bases between. The CDR3 is 15 amino acids. Germline CDR1 and CDR2: DFQATT and SNEGSKA (reference sequence). TCR beta CDR3 region amplification was performed from RNA transcripts. The TCR CDR3 was amplified in a first-round RT-PCR using the HTBI primer set. Each CDR3 protein is one row after TCRdb ran MiXCR on the multiplex PCR reads. The table lists 500,000 to 600,000 distinct CDR3 sequences, around 46% of them singletons. This clonotype appeared many times. What it binds is not known. Notes on the study in general: A model built on 13 V-J features separated ophthalmopathy from stable hyperthyroidism.

The sequence derives from an adult woman with Graves' disease, either hyperthyroidism or ophthalmopathy (not recorded which). The sample was peripheral blood or thyroid tissue (not recorded which). This chain joins TRBV20-1 and TRBJ1-1; no definite D call. The CDR3 sequence: CSARDFGHMNTEAFF. CDR3 in DNA: TGCAGTGCTAGAGATTTCGGTCACATGAACACTGAAGCTTTCTTT.